A single sample gave rise to the 17 T cell receptor beta chains below, sequenced in a study of T cells in Graves' hyperthyroidism and ophthalmopathy. The investigators amplified TCR beta CDR3 regions from RNA transcripts. Researchers ran a first-round RT-PCR on the TCR CDR3 using the HTBI primer set. MiXCR was run by TCRdb on the multiplex PCR reads, yielding one entry per CDR3 protein. The table includes around 520,000 distinct CDR3 sequences, around 22% detected once. The sequenced material came from blood. Receptor source: a woman under 40 with Graves' ophthalmopathy.

The table lists this clonotype with many counts. V gene TRBV30 combines with J gene TRBJ2-5, with a weak D call TRBD1 (5 bases). With 1 base removed from V and 4 bases from J, the gap between germline ends came to 10 bases. The CDR3 runs 13 residues. Germline CDR1 reads GTSNPN; CDR2 reads SVGIG (reference sequence). For the CDR3, the DNA is TGTGCCTGGAGTGGGCAGGGATTAGAGACCCAGTACTTC. Translating gives CAWSGQGLETQYF.

In its sample, this clonotype was seen many times. This sequence joins TRBV6-1 and TRBJ2-6, with a tentative D call TRBD1 (6 bases). V lost 6 bases and J lost 11, with 11 bases in between. This CDR3 is built from 12 residues. Germline lookup yields CDR1 MNHNS and CDR2 SASEGT. CDR3 residues: CASRDSQDVLTF. The CDR3 DNA follows: TGTGCCAGCAGGGACAGTCAGGACGTCCTGACTTTC.

The V and J genes are TRBV14 and TRBJ2-7; 8 nucleotides line up with TRBD2. The CDR3 has 14 residues. V was pared by 1 base and J by 4 bases, with 3 bases of the junction left unmatched. CDR1 is SGHDN, CDR2 FVKESK, per germline. For the CDR3, the DNA is TGTGCCAGCAGCCAAGGTAGCGGGACTTACGAGCAGTACTTC. This translates into CASSQGSGTYEQYF.

This clonotype was found once. The chain carries TRBV12-3 or TRBV12-4 and TRBJ1-1, with D unclear. This CDR3 spans 14 amino acids. V lost 9 bases and J 5 bases, leaving 19 bases between the germline ends. The CDR3 region is CASGVDEEETEAFF. The CDR3 nucleotides read TGTGCCAGTGGGGTAGATGAGGAAGAAACTGAAGCTTTCTTT.

The V gene is TRBV6-1, the J gene TRBJ1-2; D ambiguous. CDR3 length: 13 residues. V gave up 8 bases and J gave up 0 bases, with 10 bases separating them. The germline gives CDR1 MNHNS, CDR2 SASEGT. CDR3 protein: CASGPTANYGYTF. The CDR3 DNA is TGTGCCAGCGGACCGACGGCTAACTATGGCTACACCTTC.

This clonotype has ten or more counts. The chain couples TRBV29-1 to TRBJ1-2; 9 bases line up with TRBD1. V was pared by 5 bases and J by 6 bases, with 1 base of the junction left unmatched. The CDR3 covers 11 residues. Germline V lookup: CDR1 SQVTM, CDR2 ANQGSEA. In DNA form, the CDR3 reads TGCAGCGTTAGGACAGGGGATGGCTACACCTTC. Its protein product is CSVRTGDGYTF.

This clonotype has at least ten counts. The chain recombines TRBV7-8 with TRBJ2-4; 13 bases fit TRBD2. The CDR3 consists of 19 residues. Unmatched junction bases numbered 7, after V lost 2 bases and J lost 0 bases. The germline CDR1 and CDR2 sequences are SGHVS and FQNEAQ. CDR3: CASSLIGLAGVLAKNIQYF. The CDR3 DNA is TGTGCCAGCAGCTTAATCGGACTAGCGGGGGTTCTAGCCAAAAACATTCAGTACTTC. Variable domain in full (rest from reference TRBV7-8 and TRBJ2-4): GAGVSQSPRYKVAKRGQDVALRCDPISGHVSLFWYQQALGQGPEFLTYFQNEAQLDKSGLPSDRFFAERPEGSVSTLKIQRTQQEDSAVYLCASSLIGLAGVLAKNIQYFGAGTRLSVL.

The chain combines TRBV6-5 with TRBJ1-1, with a tentative D call TRBD1 (5 bases). CDR1 MNHEY and CDR2 SVGAGI come from the germline V gene. V was trimmed by 0 bases and J by 5 bases, leaving 13 bases between them. This CDR3 is built from 15 residues. The CDR3 sequence: CASSYSRKGVTEAFF. The CDR3 nucleotides are TGTGCCAGCAGTTACTCGAGGAAAGGGGTGACTGAAGCTTTCTTT.

This clonotype was recorded at least ten times. The chain uses TRBV7-9 and TRBJ1-2; D possibly corresponds to TRBD1 (6 bases). CDR1 SEHNR and CDR2 FQNEAQ come from the germline V gene (reference sequence). This CDR3 is 15 amino acids long. The V and J ends lost 1 base and 4 bases respectively, with 13 bases between them. The CDR3, as DNA: TGTGCCAGCAGCTTAGGGGTAGTGGACAGCTATGGCTACACCTTC. Its protein is CASSLGVVDSYGYTF. Based on the CDR3 plus reference TRBV7-9 and TRBJ1-2, the full variable domain is DTGVSQNPRHKITKRGQNVTFRCDPISEHNRLYWYRQTLGQGPEFLTYFQNEAQLEKSRLLSDRFSAERPKGSFSTLEIQRTEQGDSAMYLCASSLGVVDSYGYTFGSGTRLTVV.

This clonotype has ten or more counts. The rearrangement joins TRBV27 to TRBJ2-2; D unresolved. Looked up from germline, CDR1 is MNHEY and CDR2 is SMNVEV (reference sequence). This CDR3 has 15 residues. The V end lost 0 bases, the J end lost 3 bases, and 8 bases lay between the germline ends. The CDR3 bases are TGTGCCAGCAGTTTATCGGGGTTCGACACCGGGGAGCTGTTTTTT. Translating it yields CASSLSGFDTGELFF.

This clonotype has a count of ten or more. The chain links TRBV19 to TRBJ1-2, with D unclear. The CDR3 runs to 12 residues. Deletions cut 8 bases from V and 3 bases from J, with 10 bases between. CDR1 is LNHDA, CDR2 SQIVND, per germline (reference sequence). The chain's CDR3 is CASLRADYGYTF. DNA for the CDR3: TGTGCCAGTTTACGGGCAGACTATGGCTACACCTTC.

This clonotype showed up many times. J is TRBJ2-7 and V is TRBV27; tentatively, D is TRBD1 (5 bases). This CDR3 has 13 amino acids. Germline assignment: CDR1 MNHEY and CDR2 SMNVEV (reference sequence). V lost 2 bases to trimming and J lost 6 bases, with 11 bases between them. The CDR3: CASSLAQGLEQYF. In nucleotides, the CDR3 is TGTGCCAGCAGTTTAGCTCAGGGCCTCGAGCAGTACTTC.

The sample holds many counts of this clonotype. V is TRBV2 and J is TRBJ2-7; D is uncertain. CDR1 is SNHLY and CDR2 is FYNNEI in the germline V gene. Between the trimmed V and J ends, which lost 8 bases and 5 bases, there was a span of 13 bases. The CDR3 length is 12 residues. The chain's CDR3 is CASDEQLDEQYF. The CDR3 nucleotides read TGTGCCAGCGACGAACAGTTGGACGAGCAGTACTTC.

This clonotype was picked up many times. The chain is built from TRBV4-3 and TRBJ1-3, with unresolved D. The CDR3 loop spans 15 amino acids. Trimming pared 0 bases from V and 2 bases from J, leaving 8 bases between. The germline V gene has CDR1 LGHNA and CDR2 YSLEER. In nucleotides, the CDR3 is TGCGCCAGCAGCCAAGATTGGACGGCTGGAAACACCATATATTTT. Its translation: CASSQDWTAGNTIYF.

This clonotype came up once. The chain recombines TRBV9 with TRBJ2-7, with D perhaps given as TRBD1 or TRBD2 (5 bases each). V shed 2 bases and J shed 4 bases, with 16 bases lying between them. Germline V gene data show CDR1 as SGDLS and CDR2 as YYNGEE. CDR3 length: 15 residues. The CDR3 sequence is CASSVGADNPYEQYF. The CDR3 DNA follows: TGTGCCAGCAGCGTCGGGGCAGATAATCCATACGAGCAGTACTTC.

The chain carries TRBV5-1 and TRBJ2-2; D gene unclear. Trimming shortened V by 0 bases and J by 2 bases, and 14 bases separated the two germline ends. Germline V gives CDR1 SGHRS, CDR2 YFSETQ. This CDR3 spans 17 amino acids. CDR3 in amino acids: CASSLAARAGNTGELFF. Written as DNA, the CDR3 is TGCGCCAGCAGCTTGGCCGCTAGGGCAGGAAACACCGGGGAGCTGTTTTTT.

This clonotype was observed many times. CDR3 nucleotides: TGTGCCAGCAGCCAAGCGTCGGGGCAAGAGACCCAGTACTTC. This gives the protein CASSQASGQETQYF. The V call is TRBV3-1, the J call TRBJ2-5, with D tentatively TRBD2 (5 bases). The CDR3 runs to 14 residues. V was pared by 1 base and J by 2 bases, with 8 bases between. Germline V CDR1 and CDR2: LGHDT, YNNKEL (reference sequence).